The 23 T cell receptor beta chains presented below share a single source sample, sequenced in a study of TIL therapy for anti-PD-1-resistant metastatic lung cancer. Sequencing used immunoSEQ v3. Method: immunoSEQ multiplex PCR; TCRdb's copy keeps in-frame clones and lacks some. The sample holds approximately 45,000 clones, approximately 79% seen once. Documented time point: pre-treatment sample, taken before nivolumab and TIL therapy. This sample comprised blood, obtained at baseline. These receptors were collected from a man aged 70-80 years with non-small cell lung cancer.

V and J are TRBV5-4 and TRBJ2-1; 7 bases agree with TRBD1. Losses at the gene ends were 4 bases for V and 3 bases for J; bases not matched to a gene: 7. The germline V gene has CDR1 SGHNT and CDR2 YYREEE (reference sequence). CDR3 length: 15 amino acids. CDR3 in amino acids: CASSPGQSIYNEQFF. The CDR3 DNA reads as TGTGCCAGCAGCCCGGGACAGTCAATCTACAATGAGCAGTTCTTC.

The CDR3 is CASSLFTGGSGAIAKNIQYF. The CDR3 DNA follows: TGTGCCAGCAGCTTGTTCACAGGGGGCTCGGGGGCCATAGCCAAAAACATTCAGTACTTC. V and J are TRBV5-4 and TRBJ2-4; 9 bases agree with TRBD1. The CDR3 spans 20 residues. V dropped 1 base and J dropped 0; count of bases not matched to a gene: 14. Germline V gene sequence: CDR1 SGHNT, CDR2 YYREEE (reference sequence).

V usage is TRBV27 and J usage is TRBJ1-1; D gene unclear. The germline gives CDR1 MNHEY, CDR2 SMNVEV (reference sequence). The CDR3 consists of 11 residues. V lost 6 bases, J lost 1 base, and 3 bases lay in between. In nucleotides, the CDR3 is TGTGCCAGCAGGCAGAACACTGAAGCTTTCTTT. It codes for CASRQNTEAFF.

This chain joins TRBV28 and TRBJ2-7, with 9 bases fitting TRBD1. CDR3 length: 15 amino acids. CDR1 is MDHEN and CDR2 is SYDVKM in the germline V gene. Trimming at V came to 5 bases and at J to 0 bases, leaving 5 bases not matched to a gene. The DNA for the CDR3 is TGTGCCAGCAGTCAACCGGGACAGGGCTCCTACGAGCAGTACTTC. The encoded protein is CASSQPGQGSYEQYF.

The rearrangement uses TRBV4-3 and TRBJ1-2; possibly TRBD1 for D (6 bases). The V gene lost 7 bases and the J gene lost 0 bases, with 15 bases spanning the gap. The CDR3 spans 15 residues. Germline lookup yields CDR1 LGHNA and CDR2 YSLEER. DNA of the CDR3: TGCGCCAGCAACGAGGGACACCAAGCTAACTATGGCTACACCTTC. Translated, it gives CASNEGHQANYGYTF.

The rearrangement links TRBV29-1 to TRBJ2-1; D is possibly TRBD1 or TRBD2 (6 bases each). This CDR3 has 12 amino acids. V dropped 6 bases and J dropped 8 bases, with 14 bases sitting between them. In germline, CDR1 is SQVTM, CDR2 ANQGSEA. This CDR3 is CSVSGGVYEQFF. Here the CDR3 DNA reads TGCAGCGTGTCCGGGGGCGTGTATGAGCAGTTCTTC.

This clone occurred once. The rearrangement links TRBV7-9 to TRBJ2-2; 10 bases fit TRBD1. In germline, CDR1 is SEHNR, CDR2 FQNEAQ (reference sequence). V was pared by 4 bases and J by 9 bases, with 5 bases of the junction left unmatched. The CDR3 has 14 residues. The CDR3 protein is CASSSDRGIRELFF. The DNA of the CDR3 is TGTGCCAGCAGCTCGGACAGGGGGATCAGGGAGCTGTTTTTT.

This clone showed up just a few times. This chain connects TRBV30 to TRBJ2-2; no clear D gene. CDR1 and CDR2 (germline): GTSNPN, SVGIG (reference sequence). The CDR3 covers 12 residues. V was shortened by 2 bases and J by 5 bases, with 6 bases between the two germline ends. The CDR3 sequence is CAWSTTTGELFF. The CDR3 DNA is TGTGCCTGGAGTACGACGACCGGGGAGCTGTTTTTT.

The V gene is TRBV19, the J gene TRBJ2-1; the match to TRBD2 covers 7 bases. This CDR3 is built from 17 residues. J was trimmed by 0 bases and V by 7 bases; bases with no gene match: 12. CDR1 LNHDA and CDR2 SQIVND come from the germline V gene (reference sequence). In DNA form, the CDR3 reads TGTGCCAGTACTCTCCAAAGCGGGGTGAGCTCCTACAATGAGCAGTTCTTC. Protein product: CASTLQSGVSSYNEQFF.

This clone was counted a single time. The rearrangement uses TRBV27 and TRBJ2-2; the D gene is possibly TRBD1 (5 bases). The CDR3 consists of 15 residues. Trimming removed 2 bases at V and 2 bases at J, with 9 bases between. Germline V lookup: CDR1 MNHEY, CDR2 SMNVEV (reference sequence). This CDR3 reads CASSLRQINTGELFF. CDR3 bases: TGTGCCAGCAGTTTAAGACAGATAAACACCGGGGAGCTGTTTTTT.

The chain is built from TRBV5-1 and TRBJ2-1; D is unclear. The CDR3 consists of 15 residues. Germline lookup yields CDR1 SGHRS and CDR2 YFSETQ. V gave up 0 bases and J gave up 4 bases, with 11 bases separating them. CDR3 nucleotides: TGCGCCAGCAGCTTGGGGGGTGTGCTATACAATGAGCAGTTCTTC. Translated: CASSLGGVLYNEQFF.

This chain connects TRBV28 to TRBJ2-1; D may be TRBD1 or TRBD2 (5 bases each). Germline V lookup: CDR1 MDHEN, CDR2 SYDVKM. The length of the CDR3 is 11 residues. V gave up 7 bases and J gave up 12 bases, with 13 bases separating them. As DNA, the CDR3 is TGTGCCAGCACAAACCGGGACCCGCAGTTCTTC. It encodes CASTNRDPQFF.

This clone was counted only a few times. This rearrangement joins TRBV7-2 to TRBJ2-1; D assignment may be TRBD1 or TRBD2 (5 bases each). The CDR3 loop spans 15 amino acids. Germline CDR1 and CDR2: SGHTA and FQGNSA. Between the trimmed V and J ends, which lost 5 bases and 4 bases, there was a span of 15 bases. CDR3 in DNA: TGTGCCAGCAGCCTAAGGGGAGTCAATTACAATGAGCAGTTCTTC. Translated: CASSLRGVNYNEQFF.

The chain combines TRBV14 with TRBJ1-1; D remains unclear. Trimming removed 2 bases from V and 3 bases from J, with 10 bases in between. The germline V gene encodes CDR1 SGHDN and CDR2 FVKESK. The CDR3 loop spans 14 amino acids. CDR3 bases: TGTGCCAGCAGCCAATTCGGGGAATACACTGAAGCTTTCTTT. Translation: CASSQFGEYTEAFF.

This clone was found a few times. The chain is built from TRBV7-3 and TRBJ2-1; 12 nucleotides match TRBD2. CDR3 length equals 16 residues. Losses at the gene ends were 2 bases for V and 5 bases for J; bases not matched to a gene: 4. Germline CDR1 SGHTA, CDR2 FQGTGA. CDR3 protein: CASSLSLAGGDNEQFF. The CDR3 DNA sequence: TGTGCCAGCAGCTTATCTCTAGCGGGAGGGGACAATGAGCAGTTCTTC.

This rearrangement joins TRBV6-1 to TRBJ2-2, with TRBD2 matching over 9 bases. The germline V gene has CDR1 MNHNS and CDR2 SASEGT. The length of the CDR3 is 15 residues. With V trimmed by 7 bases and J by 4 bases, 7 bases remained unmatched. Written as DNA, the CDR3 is TGTGCCAGCATGAAGGGACTAGCCCCCACCGGGGAGCTGTTTTTT. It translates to CASMKGLAPTGELFF.

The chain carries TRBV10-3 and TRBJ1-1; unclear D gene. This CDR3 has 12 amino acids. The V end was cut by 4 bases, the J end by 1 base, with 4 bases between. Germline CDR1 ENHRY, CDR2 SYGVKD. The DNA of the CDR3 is TGTGCCATCAGTGTAAAGAACACTGAAGCTTTCTTT. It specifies CAISVKNTEAFF.

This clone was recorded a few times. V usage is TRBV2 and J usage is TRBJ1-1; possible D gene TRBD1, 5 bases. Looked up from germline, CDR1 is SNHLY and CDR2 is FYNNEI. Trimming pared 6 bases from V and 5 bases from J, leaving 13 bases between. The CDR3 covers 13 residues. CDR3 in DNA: TGTGCCAGCAGCCCGGGACCGGGAACTGAAGCTTTCTTT. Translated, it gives CASSPGPGTEAFF.

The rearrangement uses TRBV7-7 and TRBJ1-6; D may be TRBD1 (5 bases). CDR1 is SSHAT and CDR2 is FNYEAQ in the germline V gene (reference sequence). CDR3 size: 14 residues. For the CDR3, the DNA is TGTGCTAGCCCAGGACATAGCGGCAATTCACCCCTCCACTTT. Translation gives CASPGHSGNSPLHF.

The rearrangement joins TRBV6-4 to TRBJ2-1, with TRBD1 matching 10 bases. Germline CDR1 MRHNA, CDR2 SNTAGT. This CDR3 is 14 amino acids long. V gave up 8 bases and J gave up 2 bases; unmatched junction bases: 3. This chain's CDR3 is CASSGTGAYNEQFF. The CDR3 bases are TGTGCCAGCTCCGGGACAGGGGCCTACAATGAGCAGTTCTTC.

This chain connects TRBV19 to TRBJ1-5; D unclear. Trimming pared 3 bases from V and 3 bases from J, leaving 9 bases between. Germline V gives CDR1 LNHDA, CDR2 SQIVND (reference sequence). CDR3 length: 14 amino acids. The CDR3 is CASSIWGANQPQHF. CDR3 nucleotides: TGTGCCAGTAGTATTTGGGGTGCCAATCAGCCCCAGCATTTT.

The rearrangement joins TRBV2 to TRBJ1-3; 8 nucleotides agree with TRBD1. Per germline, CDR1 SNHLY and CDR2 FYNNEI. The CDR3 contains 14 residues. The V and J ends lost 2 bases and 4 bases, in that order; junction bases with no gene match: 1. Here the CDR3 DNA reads TGTGCCAGCAGTGAAAGGACAGGGGGAAACACCATATATTTT. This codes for CASSERTGGNTIYF. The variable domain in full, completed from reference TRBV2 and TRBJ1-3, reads EPEVTQTPSHQVTQMGQEVILRCVPISNHLYFYWYRQILGQKVEFLVSFYNNEISEKSEIFDDQFSVERPDGSNFTLKIRSTKLEDSAMYFCASSERTGGNTIYFGEGSWLTVV.

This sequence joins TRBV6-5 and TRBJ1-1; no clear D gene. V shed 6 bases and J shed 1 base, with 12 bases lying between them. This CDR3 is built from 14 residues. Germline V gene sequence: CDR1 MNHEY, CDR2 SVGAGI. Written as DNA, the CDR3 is TGTGCCAGCAGCCTCCCGGCCTCGAACACTGAAGCTTTCTTT. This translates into CASSLPASNTEAFF.